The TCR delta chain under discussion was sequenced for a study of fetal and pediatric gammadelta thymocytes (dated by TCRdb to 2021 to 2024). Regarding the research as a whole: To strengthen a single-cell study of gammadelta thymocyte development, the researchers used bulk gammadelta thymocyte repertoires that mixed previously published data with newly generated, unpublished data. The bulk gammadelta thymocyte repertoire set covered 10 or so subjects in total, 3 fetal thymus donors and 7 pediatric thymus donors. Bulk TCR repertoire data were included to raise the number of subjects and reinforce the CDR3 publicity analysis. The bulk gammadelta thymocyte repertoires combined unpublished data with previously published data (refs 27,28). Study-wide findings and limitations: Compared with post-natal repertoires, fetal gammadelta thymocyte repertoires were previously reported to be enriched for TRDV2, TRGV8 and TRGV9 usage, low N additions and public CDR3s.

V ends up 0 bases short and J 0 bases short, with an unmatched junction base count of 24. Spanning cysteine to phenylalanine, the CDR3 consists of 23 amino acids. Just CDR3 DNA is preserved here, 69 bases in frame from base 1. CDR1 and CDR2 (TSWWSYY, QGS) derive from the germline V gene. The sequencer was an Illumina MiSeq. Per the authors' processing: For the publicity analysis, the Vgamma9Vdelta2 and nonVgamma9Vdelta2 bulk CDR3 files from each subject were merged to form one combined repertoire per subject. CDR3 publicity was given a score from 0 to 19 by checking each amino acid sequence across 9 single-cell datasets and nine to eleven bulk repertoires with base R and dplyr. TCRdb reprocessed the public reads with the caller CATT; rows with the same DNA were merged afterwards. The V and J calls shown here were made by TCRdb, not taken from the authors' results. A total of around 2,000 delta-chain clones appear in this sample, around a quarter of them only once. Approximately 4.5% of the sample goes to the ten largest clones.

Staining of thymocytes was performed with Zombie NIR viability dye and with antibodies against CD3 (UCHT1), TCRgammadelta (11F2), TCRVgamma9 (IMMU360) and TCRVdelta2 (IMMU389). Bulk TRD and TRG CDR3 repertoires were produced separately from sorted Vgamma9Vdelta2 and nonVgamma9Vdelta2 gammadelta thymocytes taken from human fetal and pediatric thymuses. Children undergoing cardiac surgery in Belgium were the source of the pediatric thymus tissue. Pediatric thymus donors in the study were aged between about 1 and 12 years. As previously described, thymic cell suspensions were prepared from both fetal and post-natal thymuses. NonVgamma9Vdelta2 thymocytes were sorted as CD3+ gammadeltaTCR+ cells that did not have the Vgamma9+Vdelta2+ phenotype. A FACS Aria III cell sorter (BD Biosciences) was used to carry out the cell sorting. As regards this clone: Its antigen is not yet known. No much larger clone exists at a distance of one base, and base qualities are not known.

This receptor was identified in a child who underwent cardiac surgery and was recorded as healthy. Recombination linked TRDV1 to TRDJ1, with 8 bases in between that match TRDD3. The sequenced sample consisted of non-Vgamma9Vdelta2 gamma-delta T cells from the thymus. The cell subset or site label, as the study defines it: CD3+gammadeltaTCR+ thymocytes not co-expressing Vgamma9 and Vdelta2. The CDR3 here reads CALGELLGGKGAYWGWYTDKLIF. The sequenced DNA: TGTGCTCTTGGGGAACTACTGGGGGGAAAGGGGGCGTACTGGGGATGGTACACCGATAAACTCATCTTT.